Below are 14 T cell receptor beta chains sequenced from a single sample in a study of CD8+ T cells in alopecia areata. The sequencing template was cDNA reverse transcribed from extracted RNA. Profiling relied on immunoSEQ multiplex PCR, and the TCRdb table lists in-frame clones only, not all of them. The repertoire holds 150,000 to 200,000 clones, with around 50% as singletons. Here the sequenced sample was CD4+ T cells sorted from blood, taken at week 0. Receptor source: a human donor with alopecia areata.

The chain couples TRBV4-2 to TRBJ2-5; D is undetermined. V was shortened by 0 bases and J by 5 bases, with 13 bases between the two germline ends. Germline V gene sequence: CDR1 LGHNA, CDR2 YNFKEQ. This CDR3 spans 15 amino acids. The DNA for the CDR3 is TGTGCCAGCAGCCAAGAATTGGCGGTTGGGGAGACCCAGTACTTC. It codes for CASSQELAVGETQYF.

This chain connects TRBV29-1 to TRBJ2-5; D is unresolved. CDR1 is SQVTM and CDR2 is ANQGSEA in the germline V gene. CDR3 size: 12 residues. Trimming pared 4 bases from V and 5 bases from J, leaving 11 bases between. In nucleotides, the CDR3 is TGCAGCGTTGGGTTCAAGATGGAGACCCAGTACTTC. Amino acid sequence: CSVGFKMETQYF.

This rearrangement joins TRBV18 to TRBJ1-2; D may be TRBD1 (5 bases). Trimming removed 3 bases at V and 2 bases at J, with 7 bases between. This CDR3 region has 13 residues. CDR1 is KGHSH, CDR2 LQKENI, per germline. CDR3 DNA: TGTGCCAGCTCACCGGACAAAAACTATGGCTACACCTTC. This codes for CASSPDKNYGYTF.

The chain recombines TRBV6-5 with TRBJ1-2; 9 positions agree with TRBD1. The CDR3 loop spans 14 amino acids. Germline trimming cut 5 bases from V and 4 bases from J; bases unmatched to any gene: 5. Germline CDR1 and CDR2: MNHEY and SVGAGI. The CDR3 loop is CASSKGQGSYGYTF. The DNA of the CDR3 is TGTGCCAGCAGTAAGGGACAGGGAAGCTATGGCTACACCTTC.

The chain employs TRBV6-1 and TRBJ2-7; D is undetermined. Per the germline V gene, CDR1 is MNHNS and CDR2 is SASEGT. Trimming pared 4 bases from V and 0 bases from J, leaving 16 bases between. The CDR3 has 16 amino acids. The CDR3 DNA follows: TGTGCCAGCAGTGGCGGTGAGCCCCTCAACTCCTACGAGCAGTACTTC. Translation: CASSGGEPLNSYEQYF.

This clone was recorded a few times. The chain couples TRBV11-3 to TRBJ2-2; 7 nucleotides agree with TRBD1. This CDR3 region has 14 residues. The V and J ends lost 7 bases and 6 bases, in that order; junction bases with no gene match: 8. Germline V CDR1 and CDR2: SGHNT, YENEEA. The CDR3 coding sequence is TGTGCCAGCAAAGAGACAGGGATGGCCGGGGAGCTGTTTTTT. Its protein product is CASKETGMAGELFF.

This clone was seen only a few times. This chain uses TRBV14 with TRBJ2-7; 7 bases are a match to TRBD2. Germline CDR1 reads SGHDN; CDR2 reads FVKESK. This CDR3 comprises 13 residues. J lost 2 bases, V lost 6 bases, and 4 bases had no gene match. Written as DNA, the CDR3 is TGTGCCAGCAGTCTGGCGGGGGCCTACGAGCAGTACTTC. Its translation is CASSLAGAYEQYF.

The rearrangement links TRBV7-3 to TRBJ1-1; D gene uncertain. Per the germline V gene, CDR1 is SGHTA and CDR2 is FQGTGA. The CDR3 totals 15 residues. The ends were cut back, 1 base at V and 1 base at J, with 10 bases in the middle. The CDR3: CASSLSRTANTEAFF. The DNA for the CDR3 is TGTGCCAGCAGCTTAAGCAGGACGGCGAACACTGAAGCTTTCTTT.

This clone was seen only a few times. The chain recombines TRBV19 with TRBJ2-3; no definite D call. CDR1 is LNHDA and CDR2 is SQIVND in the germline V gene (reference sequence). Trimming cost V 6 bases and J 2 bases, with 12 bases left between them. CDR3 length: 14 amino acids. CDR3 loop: CASSPFQSTDTQYF. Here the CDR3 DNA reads TGTGCCAGTAGCCCGTTCCAATCCACAGATACGCAGTATTTT.

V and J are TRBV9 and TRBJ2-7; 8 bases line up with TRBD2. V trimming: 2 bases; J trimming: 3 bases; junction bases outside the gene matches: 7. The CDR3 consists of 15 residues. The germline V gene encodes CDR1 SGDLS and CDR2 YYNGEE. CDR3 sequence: CASSVSGGPLYEQYF. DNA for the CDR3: TGTGCCAGCAGCGTGAGCGGGGGACCTCTCTACGAGCAGTACTTC.

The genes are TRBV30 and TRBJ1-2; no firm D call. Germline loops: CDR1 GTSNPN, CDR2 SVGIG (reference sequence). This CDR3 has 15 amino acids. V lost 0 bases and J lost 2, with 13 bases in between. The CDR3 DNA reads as TGTGCCTGGAGTGTATTTGGCACTGGCAACTATGGCTACACCTTC. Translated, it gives CAWSVFGTGNYGYTF.

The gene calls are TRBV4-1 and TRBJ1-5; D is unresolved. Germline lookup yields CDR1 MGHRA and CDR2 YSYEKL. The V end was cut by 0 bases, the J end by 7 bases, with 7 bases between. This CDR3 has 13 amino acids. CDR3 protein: CASSQDVSQPQHF. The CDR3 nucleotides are TGCGCCAGCAGCCAAGATGTTAGCCAGCCCCAGCATTTT.

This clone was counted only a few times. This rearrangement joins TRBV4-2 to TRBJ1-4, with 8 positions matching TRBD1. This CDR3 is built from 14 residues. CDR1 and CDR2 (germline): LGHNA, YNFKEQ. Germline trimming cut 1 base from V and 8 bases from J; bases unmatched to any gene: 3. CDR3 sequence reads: CASSQGTGREKLFF. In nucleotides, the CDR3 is TGTGCCAGCAGCCAAGGGACAGGGAGAGAAAAACTGTTTTTT.

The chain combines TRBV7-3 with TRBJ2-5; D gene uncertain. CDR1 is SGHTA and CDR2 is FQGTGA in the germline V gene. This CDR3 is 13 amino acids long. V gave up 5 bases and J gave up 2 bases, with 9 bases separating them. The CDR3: CASSRGQQETQYF. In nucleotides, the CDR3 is TGTGCCAGCAGCCGTGGGCAGCAAGAGACCCAGTACTTC. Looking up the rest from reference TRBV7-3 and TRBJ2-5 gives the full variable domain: GAGVSQTPSNKVTEKGKYVELRCDPISGHTALYWYRQSLGQGPEFLIYFQGTGAADDSGLPNDRFFAVRPEGSVSTLKIQRTERGDSAVYLCASSRGQQETQYFGPGTRLLVL.